This T cell receptor beta chain originates from a study of cytomegalovirus exposure and HLA in healthy donors. There are 14 residues in the CDR3. The germline V gene encodes CDR1 SGHTA and CDR2 FQGNSA. V lost 6 bases and J 4 bases, leaving 15 bases between the germline ends. PCR employed 60 Vbeta and 13 Jbeta primers. The method was immunoSEQ multiplex PCR; TCRdb's version includes in-frame clones alone and lacks a portion of them. This sample has about 130,000 clones, with roughly four fifths found just once. Broader study findings: Within an earlier analysis, most TCR beta V segments proved productive either about 90% or about 30% of the time. Analysis was performed later, and it showed HLA-associated TCR beta chains to be more clonally expanded than equally common others. Many donors shared some public TCRs, even though most TCR sequences were rare.

About this clone itself: What it binds is unknown.

The TCR was taken from a male donor in good health and CMV-seropositive. The chain has TRBV7-2 and TRBJ1-1; maybe TRBD1 (6 bases). The sequencing input was PBMCs. The DNA of the CDR3 is TGTGCCAGCAGAACGTCGGGGGGCATCACTGAAGCTTTCTTT. As protein: CASRTSGGITEAFF.